This TCR beta chain was observed in a study of somatic mutations in cytotoxic T cells in rheumatoid arthritis. The overall study: In some cases, T-cell populations stained with V beta antibodies were flow-sorted at nearly 100% purity, and these included V beta1+ cells sequenced for TCRB.

Flow cytometry was used to check the purity of CD4+ and CD8+ cells, which had been isolated by positive magnetic bead selection. On this clone itself: Its cognate antigen is unknown.

Measured with immunoSEQ multiplex PCR; TCRdb has only the in-frame clones, and not every one. The sample yields roughly 13,000 clones, around 68% seen once. Study results and limitations: CD8+ T cells showed clonality that did not differ significantly between patients with rheumatoid arthritis and age-matched healthy controls. Slight underrepresentation of TRBV07 in rheumatoid arthritis patients was not adjusted for multiple comparisons.

Germline loops: CDR1 MNHEY, CDR2 SVGAGI. V shed 6 bases and J shed 1 base, with 12 bases lying between them. The CDR3 contains 14 residues. Input material: CD8+ T cells sorted from blood. V usage is TRBV6-5 and J usage is TRBJ1-2, with D maybe TRBD1 (5 bases). The sequence was obtained from an adult with rheumatoid arthritis. The CDR3 region is CASRSGGLNYGYTF. DNA for the CDR3: TGTGCCAGCAGAAGCGGGGGACTTAACTATGGCTACACCTTC.